The TCR beta chain under discussion was sequenced for a study of blood T cell repertoires in COVID-19. Study overall: Samples representing acute and convalescent COVID-19 were sourced from the United States, Italy and Spain. Sample material is recorded as cDNA or gDNA derived from T cells, B-cell-depleted T cells, or PBMCs.

The sample holds a few counts of this clone. Original methodology: Estimation of nucleated cell counts relied on the amplification of reference gene primers. Generated by immunoSEQ multiplex PCR, the TCRdb table keeps only in-frame clones and is missing some. For V, J and clone size, that table is used; D and trimming come from the DNA. The profile shows 140,000 or so clones, roughly 87% of them singletons. Looked up from germline, CDR1 is KGHSY and CDR2 is FQNENV. J lost 3 bases, V lost 4 bases, and 2 bases had no gene match. This CDR3 spans 14 amino acids. The genes are TRBV16 and TRBJ1-5, with TRBD1 matching over 8 bases. The sequence came from a human donor in a cohort sampled during active COVID-19. The sequenced sample was peripheral blood. The CDR3 coding sequence is TGTGCCAGCAGCCCGGGACAGGTCAATCAGCCCCAGCATTTT. Translation gives CASSPGQVNQPQHF.